The clone carrying this T cell receptor beta chain was detected only once. The sample belongs to a study of T cell changes during pregnancy in multiple sclerosis. Method: immunoSEQ multiplex PCR; TCRdb's copy keeps in-frame clones and lacks some. In the table there are some 58,000 clones, around 96% of which are singletons. Germline assignment: CDR1 SQVTM and CDR2 ANQGSEA. The CDR3 is 12 amino acids. Trimming removed 8 bases at V and 3 bases at J, with 11 bases between. The receptor comes from a female donor with multiple sclerosis, enrolled in a pregnancy study. The J gene is TRBJ1-5, the V gene TRBV29-1, with D possibly TRBD1 on 5 matching bases. This material consisted of CD8+ T cells from peripheral blood mononuclear cells, taken after pregnancy. The CDR3 loop is CSTRDSNQPQHF. CDR3 coding DNA: TGCAGCACCCGGGACTCCAATCAGCCCCAGCATTTT.